This T cell receptor (beta chain) was sequenced during a study of CD8 T cells in ankylosing spondylitis. Study findings and constraints: Typical of ankylosing spondylitis blood, it appeared, was a TCR beta motif of under 10 highly homologous variants. Certain motif variants had earlier appeared in reactive arthritis synovial fluid and blood.

Quantitative molecular-barcoded 5'-RACE generated the TCR beta libraries. Each CDR3 protein gets one entry after TCRdb re-called the 5' RACE reads with MiXCR. The sample gives about 35,000 distinct CDR3 sequences, around a tenth of which show up once; 15% to 20% is in the top ten. The CDR3 sequence is 14 residues long. The germline V and J ends were trimmed by 5 bases and 6 bases, with 15 bases remaining between them. Germline values: CDR1 SGHTA, CDR2 FQGNSA. In the case of this clonotype: Its target is unknown.

The sequence derives from a male donor with ankylosing spondylitis or in good health (not recorded which). Sequenced input: blood, either unsorted or a sorted T cell fraction (not recorded which). The chain is built from TRBV7-2 and TRBJ2-3, with a weak D call TRBD1 (6 bases). The CDR3 DNA reads TGTGCCAGCAGCCGGCGGTCAGGGGATGATACGCAGTATTTT. This translates into CASSRRSGDDTQYF. Together with reference TRBV7-2 and TRBJ2-3, the CDR3 gives the full variable domain: GAGVSQSPSNKVTEKGKDVELRCDPISGHTALYWYRQSLGQGLEFLIYFQGNSAPDKSGLPSDRFSAERTGGSVSTLTIQRTQQEDSAVYLCASSRRSGDDTQYFGPGTRLTVL.